A single sample gave rise to the 32 T cell receptor beta chains below, sequenced in a study of cytomegalovirus exposure and HLA in healthy donors. Primers included in the PCR were 60 Vbeta and 13 Jbeta primers. The assay was immunoSEQ multiplex PCR, and TCRdb's table has in-frame clones only and misses some. This repertoire shows approximately 110,000 clones, over 60% found once; its top ten account for about 2%. Sequences were obtained from PBMCs. These receptors all stem from a man aged 45-65 years in good health and CMV-seronegative.

The chain couples TRBV19 to TRBJ1-2; D uncertain. CDR3 size: 12 residues. Trimming left V 10 bases short and J 5 bases short, with 14 bases between. CDR1 LNHDA and CDR2 SQIVND come from the germline V gene (reference sequence). CDR3 residues: CATRTAFYGYTF. CDR3 sequence (DNA): TGTGCCACCAGAACAGCTTTTTATGGCTACACCTTC.

The V call is TRBV6-1, the J call TRBJ1-3; D is unresolved. The V gene's germline CDR1 is MNHNS and CDR2 SASEGT. This CDR3 spans 14 amino acids. V was shortened by 7 bases and J by 2 bases, with 12 bases between the two germline ends. Here the CDR3 reads CASNTGFAGNTIYF. The CDR3 DNA follows: TGTGCCAGCAATACCGGGTTCGCTGGAAACACCATATATTTT.

V usage is TRBV4-2 and J usage is TRBJ1-2; 10 positions match TRBD1. The CDR3 has 15 amino acids. CDR1 is LGHNA and CDR2 is YNFKEQ in the germline V gene. V trimming: 1 base; J trimming: 2 bases; junction bases outside the gene matches: 1. The CDR3 region has the DNA TGTGCCAGCAGCCAAGCGGACAGGGGGAACTATGGCTACACCTTC. This sequence encodes CASSQADRGNYGYTF.

Comments on this clone: The identical CDR3 is also encoded by other nucleotide sequences in the sample. V and J are TRBV9 and TRBJ2-5; 7 bases fit TRBD2. The CDR3 has 14 amino acids. Trimming took 0 bases from V and 1 from J; bases not matched to a gene: 0. In germline, CDR1 is SGDLS, CDR2 YYNGEE. CDR3 DNA: TGTGCCAGCAGCGTAGCGGGGGGCCAAGAGACCCAGTACTTC. Amino acids: CASSVAGGQETQYF.

The J gene is TRBJ1-2, the V gene TRBV7-9; tentatively, D is TRBD1 (5 bases). The length of the CDR3 is 17 residues. Per germline, CDR1 SEHNR and CDR2 FQNEAQ (reference sequence). Trimming removed 0 bases from V and 4 bases from J, with 18 bases in between. CDR3 protein: CASSLAGGAGEVYGYTF. The CDR3 DNA follows: TGTGCCAGCAGCTTAGCGGGGGGAGCGGGAGAGGTCTATGGCTACACCTTC.

This clone has just one count. The chain is built from TRBV2 and TRBJ2-3; no definite D call. The CDR3 consists of 11 residues. Germline CDR1 SNHLY, CDR2 FYNNEI. V gave up 8 bases and J gave up 11 bases, with 14 bases separating them. The CDR3 DNA reads TGTGCCAGCGCTCTTGCGAGTGAGCAGTATTTT. Translated: CASALASEQYF.

The chain has TRBV5-1 and TRBJ1-1; 8 positions agree with TRBD1. Germline CDR1 SGHRS, CDR2 YFSETQ. Trimming at V came to 0 bases and at J to 3 bases, leaving 1 base not matched to a gene. This CDR3 comprises 14 residues. CDR3 residues: CASSLGQGYTEAFF. For the CDR3, the DNA is TGCGCCAGCAGCTTGGGACAGGGGTACACTGAAGCTTTCTTT.

The genes are TRBV10-3 and TRBJ1-1; no clear D gene. CDR1 is ENHRY, CDR2 SYGVKD, per germline. The CDR3 is 13 residues long. V was trimmed by 2 bases and J by 0 bases, leaving 4 bases between them. The chain's CDR3 is CAISEVLNTEAFF. The CDR3 DNA reads as TGTGCCATCAGTGAGGTCTTGAACACTGAAGCTTTCTTT.

This clone has more than one count but fewer than ten. CDR3 region: CASSIGGGRIAGNTIYF. CDR3 nucleotides: TGTGCCAGCAGTATAGGGGGGGGCCGGATCGCTGGAAACACCATATATTTT. J is TRBJ1-3 and V is TRBV28, with a possible D match to TRBD1 (6 bases). Per the germline V gene, CDR1 is MDHEN and CDR2 is SYDVKM. Deletions cut 5 bases from V and 2 bases from J, with 19 bases between. CDR3 length: 17 residues.

The rearrangement joins TRBV2 to TRBJ2-1, with 7 nucleotides matching TRBD1. CDR3 size: 15 residues. Trimming cost V 2 bases and J 4 bases; bases outside gene matches: 5. Per the germline V gene, CDR1 is SNHLY and CDR2 is FYNNEI. As DNA, the CDR3 is TGTGCCAGCAGTGAACCCCAGGGGGATTACAATGAGCAGTTCTTC. It is translated as CASSEPQGDYNEQFF.

This rearrangement joins TRBV13 to TRBJ2-7; a weak D match, TRBD1 (8 bases). Trimming stripped 4 bases from V and 0 bases from J, with 16 bases between. The CDR3 spans 16 residues. From germline, CDR1 is PRHDT and CDR2 FYEKMQ (reference sequence). The CDR3, as DNA: TGTGCCAGCAGCTCGGGGGGCAGGGGGCTCTCCTACGAGCAGTACTTC. It codes for CASSSGGRGLSYEQYF.

The rearrangement links TRBV9 to TRBJ2-2; 9 bases are a match to TRBD2. There are 16 residues in the CDR3. Germline V gene data show CDR1 as SGDLS and CDR2 as YYNGEE. Trimming at V came to 3 bases and at J to 3 bases, leaving 6 bases not matched to a gene. CDR3 protein: CASSAHPSGDTGELFF. The DNA for the CDR3 is TGTGCCAGCAGCGCCCACCCTAGCGGGGACACCGGGGAGCTGTTTTTT.

The V call is TRBV7-3, the J call TRBJ2-7; tentative D call: TRBD1 (5 bases). The CDR3 loop spans 14 amino acids. V was shortened by 1 base and J by 7 bases, with 14 bases between the two germline ends. CDR1 and CDR2 (germline): SGHTA, FQGTGA. The CDR3: CASSLKGPGWEQYF. The CDR3 DNA reads TGTGCCAGCAGCTTAAAGGGCCCAGGGTGGGAGCAGTACTTC.

The V and J genes are TRBV7-3 and TRBJ2-1; TRBD1 matches 7 bases. From germline, CDR1 is SGHTA and CDR2 FQGTGA. Trimming took 3 bases from V and 7 from J; bases not matched to a gene: 3. The CDR3 has 13 residues. This CDR3 is CASSFIRGNEQFF. The CDR3, as DNA: TGTGCCAGCAGCTTCATCAGGGGGAATGAGCAGTTCTTC.

V and J are TRBV9 and TRBJ1-3, with 7 bases fitting TRBD1. The CDR3 is 16 amino acids. From germline, CDR1 is SGDLS and CDR2 YYNGEE. The V segment lost 2 bases and the J segment 4 bases; nucleotides outside the gene matches: 9. CDR3 loop: CASSVRDRSGGNTIYF. The CDR3 DNA is TGTGCCAGCAGCGTCCGGGACAGATCGGGGGGAAACACCATATATTTT.

The gene calls are TRBV4-1 and TRBJ2-5; D perhaps matches TRBD1 (5 bases). The V end was cut by 6 bases, the J end by 5 bases, with 13 bases between. The CDR3 consists of 13 residues. Germline CDR1 MGHRA, CDR2 YSYEKL. In DNA, the CDR3 is TGCGCCAGCAGTACCAGGGCGGCGGAGACCCAGTACTTC. It translates to CASSTRAAETQYF.

The rearrangement joins TRBV4-2 to TRBJ2-6; the D gene is possibly TRBD1 (5 bases). Trimming removed 4 bases at V and 0 bases at J, with 19 bases between. The length of the CDR3 is 19 residues. CDR1 and CDR2 from the germline V gene are LGHNA and YNFKEQ. The CDR3 DNA follows: TGTGCCAGCAGCCTCCCCTCGACAGTACTTCCCTCTGGGGCCAACGTCCTGACTTTC. Translating it yields CASSLPSTVLPSGANVLTF.

The chain combines TRBV7-9 with TRBJ2-5, with D maybe TRBD2 (6 bases). The V gene lost 5 bases and the J gene lost 2 bases, with 12 bases spanning the gap. The CDR3 runs 14 residues. Germline V gene data show CDR1 as SEHNR and CDR2 as FQNEAQ (reference sequence). The CDR3 DNA reads TGTGCCAGCAGCCGGACGGGGGTTCAAGAGACCCAGTACTTC. Residues: CASSRTGVQETQYF. The full variable domain, completed using reference TRBV7-9 and TRBJ2-5, is DTGVSQNPRHKITKRGQNVTFRCDPISEHNRLYWYRQTLGQGPEFLTYFQNEAQLEKSRLLSDRFSAERPKGSFSTLEIQRTEQGDSAMYLCASSRTGVQETQYFGPGTRLLVL.

DNA for the CDR3: TGTGCCTGGAGTGGTTTCGTTTTGGAAGCTTTCTTT. Translating gives CAWSGFVLEAFF. The chain combines TRBV30 with TRBJ1-1; D unresolved. The CDR3 runs 12 residues. V was cut by 1 base and J by 8 bases, with 11 bases left in between. Germline CDR1 reads GTSNPN; CDR2 reads SVGIG (reference sequence).

The rearrangement joins TRBV4-3 to TRBJ1-2; the match to TRBD1 covers 9 bases. Germline loops: CDR1 LGHNA, CDR2 YSLEER. Unmatched junction bases numbered 9, after V lost 4 bases and J lost 6 bases. This CDR3 has 15 residues. The CDR3 DNA reads TGCGCCAGCAGCCCTTCCGGGACAGGGATTCATGGCTACACCTTC. Its protein is CASSPSGTGIHGYTF.

In this sample, this clone turned up once. The junction departs from the called germline gene at one end, perhaps through a read error. The rearrangement joins TRBV9 to TRBJ1-3, with D possibly matching TRBD1 (6 bases). Germline V gives CDR1 SGDLS, CDR2 YYNGEE. The CDR3 runs 15 residues. The CDR3: CASSVGDTPGNAIYF. The CDR3, as DNA: TGTGCCAGCAGCGTAGGGGACACTCCTGGAAACGCCATATATTTT.

The chain uses TRBV5-1 and TRBJ1-1; TRBD1 is a possible D gene (5 bases). Germline CDR1 SGHRS, CDR2 YFSETQ. The CDR3 runs 15 residues. Trimming took off 2 bases at V and 4 bases at J, with 15 bases between the two ends. The CDR3 protein is CASSFGAVSGTEAFF. The CDR3 region has the DNA TGCGCCAGCAGCTTTGGGGCGGTGAGTGGCACTGAAGCTTTCTTT.

The chain links TRBV5-8 to TRBJ2-2; 8 bases map to TRBD1. The CDR3 has 16 amino acids. The ends lost 0 bases at V and 5 bases at J; junction bases unmatched: 6. Germline-derived CDR1 and CDR2 are SGHTS and YDEGEE. CDR3 in DNA: TGTGCCAGCAGCTTGGGGGTCAGGGGGCGAACCGGGGAGCTGTTTTTT. It codes for CASSLGVRGRTGELFF.

Only one count was recorded for this clone. V is TRBV18 and J is TRBJ1-2; D is possibly TRBD1 (5 bases). The CDR3 has 12 residues. CDR1 and CDR2 (germline): KGHSH, LQKENI. V was clipped by 1 base and J by 8 bases, with 8 bases between them. Written as DNA, the CDR3 is TGTGCCAGCTCACCACAAGGGGCCGGCTACACCTTC. Amino acids: CASSPQGAGYTF.

This clone has a handful of counts. The chain has TRBV6-1 and TRBJ2-7; 7 bases line up with TRBD1. This CDR3 spans 15 amino acids. The germline V gene encodes CDR1 MNHNS and CDR2 SASEGT. J was trimmed by 5 bases and V by 0 bases; bases with no gene match: 7. The CDR3 region is CASSEAGGSLDEQYV. The CDR3 DNA is TGTGCCAGCAGTGAAGCAGGGGGCTCTCTGGACGAGCAGTACGTC.

The chain couples TRBV7-2 to TRBJ2-2; 9 bases fit TRBD2. The CDR3 runs 15 residues. Looked up from germline, CDR1 is SGHTA and CDR2 is FQGNSA. J was trimmed by 1 base and V by 5 bases; bases with no gene match: 2. The chain's CDR3 is CASSRGGVNTGELFF. In DNA, the CDR3 is TGTGCCAGCAGCCGCGGGGGGGTGAACACCGGGGAGCTGTTTTTT.

The rearrangement links TRBV6-4 to TRBJ2-6; D gene uncertain. Looked up from germline, CDR1 is MRHNA and CDR2 is SNTAGT. The CDR3 is made up of 15 amino acids. Trimming cost V 7 bases and J 0 bases, with 10 bases left between them. The CDR3 region has the DNA TGTGCCAGCAAATCCGAGGACTCTGGGGCCAACGTCCTGACTTTC. Translation gives CASKSEDSGANVLTF.

The chain combines TRBV7-8 with TRBJ1-2; TRBD1 matches at 7 bases. The junction had 1 base not matched to a gene; V was cut back by 1 base and J by 5 bases. The CDR3 is 13 residues long. Germline CDR1 is SGHVS and CDR2 is FQNEAQ. The CDR3 spells CASSLDRGYGYTF. The CDR3 DNA sequence: TGTGCCAGCAGCTTAGACAGGGGTTATGGCTACACCTTC.

The chain recombines TRBV6-5 with TRBJ2-5, with 10 bases aligning to TRBD1. The better agreement between TRBJ2-7 and the DNA end casts doubt on the J call. CDR1 is MNHEY, CDR2 SVGAGI, per germline. The CDR3 has 13 amino acids. The CDR3 nucleotides read TGTGCCAGCACCAGGGACAGGGGACACGAGCAGTACTTC. The encoded protein is CASTRDRGHEQYF.

This rearrangement joins TRBV7-2 to TRBJ2-5; TRBD2 agrees at 7 bases. This CDR3 is 14 amino acids long. V shed 5 bases, J shed 4 bases, and the junction held 7 bases outside the gene matches. Looked up from germline, CDR1 is SGHTA and CDR2 is FQGNSA. The CDR3 reads CASSPWGGSETQYF. CDR3 nucleotide sequence: TGTGCCAGCAGCCCCTGGGGGGGGTCAGAGACCCAGTACTTC.

As DNA, the CDR3 is TGTGCCAGCAGGCACCGGGACACTTATTCACCCCTCCACTTT. Amino acid sequence: CASRHRDTYSPLHF. The chain uses TRBV6-1 and TRBJ1-6, with D possibly matching TRBD1 (6 bases). This CDR3 has 14 amino acids. Per the germline V gene, CDR1 is MNHNS and CDR2 is SASEGT. Trimming shortened V by 6 bases and J by 8 bases, and 14 bases separated the two germline ends.

This clone was detected only a few times. CDR3 region: CASSSDRGGYGYTF. DNA for the CDR3: TGTGCCAGTAGTTCGGACAGGGGCGGCTATGGCTACACCTTC. The V call is TRBV19, the J call TRBJ1-2; 9 nucleotides match TRBD1. J was trimmed by 4 bases and V by 5 bases; bases with no gene match: 5. CDR3 length equals 14 residues. Germline-derived CDR1 and CDR2 are LNHDA and SQIVND (reference sequence). Full variable domain (rest looked up from reference TRBV19 and TRBJ1-2): DGGITQSPKYLFRKEGQNVTLSCEQNLNHDAMYWYRQDPGQGLRLIYYSQIVNDFQKGDIAEGYSVSREKKESFPLTVTSAQKNPTAFYLCASSSDRGGYGYTFGSGTRLTVV.